This T cell receptor beta chain was sequenced during a study of cytomegalovirus exposure and HLA in healthy donors. Study findings and constraints: A later analysis reportedly found fewer N-insertions in an Asian-associated ancestry cluster than the roughly 670-donor mean.

Of note for this clone: Antigen specificity is unknown.

Vbeta (60) and Jbeta (13) primers were used in the PCR. Assay used: immunoSEQ multiplex PCR; TCRdb lists only in-frame clones, some missing. Among some 150,000 clones listed, more than 75% were seen once. Per the germline V gene, CDR1 is SQVTM and CDR2 is ANQGSEA. The CDR3 spans 13 residues. The V and J ends lost 6 bases and 3 bases, in that order; junction bases with no gene match: 7. This receptor was obtained from a male donor in good health and CMV-seronegative. Sequencing was carried out using PBMCs. V is TRBV29-1 and J is TRBJ2-7; 8 bases line up with TRBD2. The CDR3 bases are TGCAGCGTCACGGGGGGGACGGGCTACGAGCAGTACTTC. This sequence encodes CSVTGGTGYEQYF.